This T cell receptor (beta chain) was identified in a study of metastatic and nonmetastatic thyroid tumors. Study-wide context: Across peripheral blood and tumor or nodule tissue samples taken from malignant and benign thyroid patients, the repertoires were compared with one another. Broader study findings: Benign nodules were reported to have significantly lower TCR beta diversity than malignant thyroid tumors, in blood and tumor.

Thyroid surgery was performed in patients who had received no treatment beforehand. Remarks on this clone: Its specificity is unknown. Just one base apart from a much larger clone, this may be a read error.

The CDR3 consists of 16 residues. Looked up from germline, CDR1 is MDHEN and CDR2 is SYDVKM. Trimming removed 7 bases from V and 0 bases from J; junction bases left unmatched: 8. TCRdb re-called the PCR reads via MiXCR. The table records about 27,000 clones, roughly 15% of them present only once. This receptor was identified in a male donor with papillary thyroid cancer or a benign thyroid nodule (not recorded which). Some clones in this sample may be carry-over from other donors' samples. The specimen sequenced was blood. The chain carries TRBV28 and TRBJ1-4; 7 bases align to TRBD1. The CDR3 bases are TGTGCCAGCAATTTGGGGCAGGGGGCAACTAATGAAAAACTGTTTTTT. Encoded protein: CASNLGQGATNEKLFF. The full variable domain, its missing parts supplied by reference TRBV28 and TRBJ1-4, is DVKVTQSSRYLVKRTGEKVFLECVQDMDHENMFWYRQDPGLGLRLIYFSYDVKMKEKGDIPEGYSVSREKKERFSLILESASTNQTSMYLCASNLGQGATNEKLFFGSGTQLSVL.